This T cell receptor beta chain derives from a study of CD8 T cells in ankylosing spondylitis. Findings and limits, study-wide: Reports of some motif variants in reactive arthritis synovial fluid and blood predate this one.

With molecular barcodes, quantitative 5'-RACE was used to make the TCR beta libraries. Using its own MiXCR run on the 5' RACE reads, TCRdb lists one record per CDR3 protein. The sample holds some 130,000 distinct CDR3 sequences, 6% to 8.5% seen once. This clonotype was picked up many times. Its antigen is not known. Mismatch with germline at one junction end may stem from a read error. The CDR3 is 15 residues long. Germline V CDR1 and CDR2: MNHNS, SASEGT. This chain links TRBV6-1 with TRBJ2-1, with a possible D match to TRBD2 (5 bases). The sequencing sample was made of blood, either unsorted or a sorted T cell fraction (not recorded which). This TCR was recovered from a female donor with ankylosing spondylitis or in good health (not recorded which). The CDR3 reads CASSEKEGAYNEQFF. Written as DNA, the CDR3 is TGTGCCAGCAGTGAAAAAGAGGGAGCCTATAATGAGCAGTTCTTC.